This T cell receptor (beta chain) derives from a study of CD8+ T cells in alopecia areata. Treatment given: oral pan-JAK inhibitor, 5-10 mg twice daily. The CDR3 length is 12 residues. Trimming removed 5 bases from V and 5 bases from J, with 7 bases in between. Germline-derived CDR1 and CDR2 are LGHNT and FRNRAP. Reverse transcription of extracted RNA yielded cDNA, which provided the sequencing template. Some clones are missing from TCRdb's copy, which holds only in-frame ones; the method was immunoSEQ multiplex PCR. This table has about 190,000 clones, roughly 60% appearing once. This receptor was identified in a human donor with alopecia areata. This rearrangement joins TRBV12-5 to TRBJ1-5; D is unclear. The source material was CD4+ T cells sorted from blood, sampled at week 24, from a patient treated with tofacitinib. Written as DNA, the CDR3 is TGTGCTAGTGGTACAGACCATCAGCCCCAGCATTTT. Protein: CASGTDHQPQHF.